This T cell receptor (beta chain) was sequenced during a study of monozygotic twins with inflammatory bowel disease. Study-wide findings and caveats: Other individuals had fewer clonotypes in common with IBD patients than with healthy twins, especially with disease activity. Extra variability in the repertoires of patients may have come from differing immunosuppressive treatments.

As regards this clonotype: Its antigen is as yet unknown.

After re-calling the 5' RACE reads, TCRdb lists one entry per CDR3 protein, DNA absent. Recorded for this sample: around 450,000 distinct CDR3 sequences. The CDR3 contains 13 residues. CDR1 MNHEY and CDR2 SMNVEV come from the germline V gene (reference sequence). The chain joins TRBV27 to TRBJ2-5. The TCR was taken from a human donor with ulcerative colitis or Crohn's disease, or a healthy co-twin of an affected twin (not recorded which). Sequenced sample: blood. The CDR3 sequence is CASSLWWGETQYF.